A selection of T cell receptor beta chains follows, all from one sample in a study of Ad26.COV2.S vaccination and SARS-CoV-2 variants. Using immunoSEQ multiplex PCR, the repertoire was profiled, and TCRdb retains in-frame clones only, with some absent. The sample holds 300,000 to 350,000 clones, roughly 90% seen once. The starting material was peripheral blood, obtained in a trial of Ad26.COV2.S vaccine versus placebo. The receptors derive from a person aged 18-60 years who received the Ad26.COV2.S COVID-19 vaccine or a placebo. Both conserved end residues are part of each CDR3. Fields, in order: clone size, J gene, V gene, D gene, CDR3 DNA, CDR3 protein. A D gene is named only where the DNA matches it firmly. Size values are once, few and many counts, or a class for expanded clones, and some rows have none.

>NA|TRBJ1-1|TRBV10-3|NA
TGTGCCATCAGTGAAAAGGGGGGGAGGTACACTGAAGCTTTCTTT
CAISEKGGRYTEAFF
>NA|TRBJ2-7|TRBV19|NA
TGTGCCAGTAGATGGGACGACGAGCAGTACTTC
CASRWDDEQYF
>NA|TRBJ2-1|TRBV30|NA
TGTGCCTGGAATTCCGGGACTGCTTACAATGAGCAGTTCTTC
CAWNSGTAYNEQFF
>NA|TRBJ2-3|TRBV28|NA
TGTGCCAGCATGGAACGTAGCACAGATACGCAGTATTTT
CASMERSTDTQYF
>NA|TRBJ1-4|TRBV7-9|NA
TGTGCCAGCAGCCCAAAACGACAGAGCGTCCCAGAAAAACTGTTTTTT
CASSPKRQSVPEKLFF
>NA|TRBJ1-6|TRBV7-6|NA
TGTGCCAGCAGCTTGGACGGAGAGAATAATTCACCCCTCCACTTT
CASSLDGENNSPLHF
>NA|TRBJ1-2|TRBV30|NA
TGTGCCTGGGGTCGGACGGCTAAAGCTAACTATGGCTACACCTTC
CAWGRTAKANYGYTF
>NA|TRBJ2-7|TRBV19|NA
TGTGCCAGTAGTATTATCGCAGACTACGAGCAGTACTTC
CASSIIADYEQYF
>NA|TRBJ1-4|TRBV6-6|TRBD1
TGTGCCAGCAGTCACAGGGGCAGAGAAAAACTGTTTTTT
CASSHRGREKLFF
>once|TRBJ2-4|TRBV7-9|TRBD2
TGTGCCAGCAGCTTAGTTGCGGGAGGGAAAAACATTCAGTACTTC
CASSLVAGGKNIQYF
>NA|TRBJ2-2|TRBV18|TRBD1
TGTGCGTCCGGGACAGGGAACACCGGGGAGCTGTTTTTT
CASGTGNTGELFF
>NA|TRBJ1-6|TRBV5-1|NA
TGCGCCAGCAGCTTTGACGGACAGCCGGTTTCACCCCTCCACTTT
CASSFDGQPVSPLHF
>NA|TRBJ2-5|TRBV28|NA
TGTGCCAGCAGCCTTGGAAGCTGGGAGACCCAGTACTTC
CASSLGSWETQYF
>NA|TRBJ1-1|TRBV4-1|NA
TGCGCCAGCAGCCCCTTAAGCCCCCGGGAGGAAGCTTTCTTT
CASSPLSPREEAFF
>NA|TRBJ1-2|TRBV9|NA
TGTGCCAGCAGCCCCACCGGGGGGGGGTATGGCTACACCTTC
CASSPTGGGYGYTF
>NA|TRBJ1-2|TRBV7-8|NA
TGTGCCAGCAGCTTAGCGCGGGGATTCTATGGCTACACCTTC
CASSLARGFYGYTF
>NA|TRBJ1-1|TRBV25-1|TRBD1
TGTGCCAGCAGTATAACAGGGGGCACTGAAGCTTTCTTT
CASSITGGTEAFF
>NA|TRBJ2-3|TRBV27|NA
TGTGCCAGCAGTTTAGGGGGTCAGGGCGCAGATACGCAGTATTTT
CASSLGGQGADTQYF
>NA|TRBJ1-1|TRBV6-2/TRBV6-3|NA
TGTGCCAGCAGTTACCGACGAGCGAGAATGAACACTGAAGCTTTCTTT
CASSYRRARMNTEAFF
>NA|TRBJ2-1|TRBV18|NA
TGTGCCAGCTCACCCCGCCGCGGCCAGTACAATGAGCAGTTCTTC
CASSPRRGQYNEQFF
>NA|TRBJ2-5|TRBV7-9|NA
TGTGCCAGCAGCTTAGTCTATCGGGGCGCAGAGACCCAGTACTTC
CASSLVYRGAETQYF
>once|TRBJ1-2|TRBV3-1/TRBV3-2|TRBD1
TGTGCCAGCAGCCAAGGTGGGACAGGATCTAACTATGGCTACACCTTC
CASSQGGTGSNYGYTF
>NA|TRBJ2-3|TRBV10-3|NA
TGTGCCATCTCTACATGGACCGCCGCTGCTGCTTCTACGCAGTATTTT
CAISTWTAAAASTQYF
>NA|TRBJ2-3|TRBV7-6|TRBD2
TGTGCCAGCAACTTAGCGGGAAGGGTCGGGGATACGCAGTATTTT
CASNLAGRVGDTQYF
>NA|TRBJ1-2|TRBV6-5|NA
TGTGCCAGCAGTTACCGCCAGAGCTATGGCTACACCTTC
CASSYRQSYGYTF
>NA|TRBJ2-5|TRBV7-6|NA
TGTGCCAGCAGTGGAGAGACCATAGAGACCCAGTACTTC
CASSGETIETQYF
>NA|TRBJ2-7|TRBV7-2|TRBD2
TGTGCCAGCAGCCAGCGGACTAGCGGTTCCTACGAGCAGTACTTC
CASSQRTSGSYEQYF
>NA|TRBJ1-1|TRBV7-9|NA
TGTGCCAGCAGCTCAGGGGTAGGAACTGAAGCTTTCTTT
CASSSGVGTEAFF
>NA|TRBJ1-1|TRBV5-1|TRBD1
TGCGCCAGCAGCTTGGGACAGGGGCACACTGAAGCTTTCTTT
CASSLGQGHTEAFF
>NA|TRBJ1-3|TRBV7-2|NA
TGTGCCAGCAGCCCCCGACGGTCCCCCTCTGGAAACACCATATATTTT
CASSPRRSPSGNTIYF
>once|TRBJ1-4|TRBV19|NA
TGTGCCAGTAGTATCGACAGTACTTCCGAAAAACTGTTTTTT
CASSIDSTSEKLFF
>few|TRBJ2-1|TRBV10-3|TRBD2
TGTGCCATCAGTGAATTTGGGTATACTAGCGGGGGTAGAAATGAGCAGTTCTTC
CAISEFGYTSGGRNEQFF
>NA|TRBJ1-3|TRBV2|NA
TGTGCCAGCAGGAGGGACCGCTCTGGAAACACCATATATTTT
CASRRDRSGNTIYF
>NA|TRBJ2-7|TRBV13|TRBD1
TGTGCCAGCAGCTCCACCGGGACAGGTAACTACGAGCAGTACTTC
CASSSTGTGNYEQYF
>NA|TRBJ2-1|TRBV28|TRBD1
TGTGCCAGCAGTTTCGTACTGTCCGGGACAGGGGGTTCCGGCAATGAGCAGTTCTTC
CASSFVLSGTGGSGNEQFF
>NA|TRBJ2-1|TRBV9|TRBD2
TGTGCCAGCAGCCCCACTAGCGGAGATTTCGGCAATGAGCAGTTCTTC
CASSPTSGDFGNEQFF
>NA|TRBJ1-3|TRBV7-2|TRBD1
TGTGCCAGCAGCCCGGGGACAGCTGGAAACACCATATATTTT
CASSPGTAGNTIYF
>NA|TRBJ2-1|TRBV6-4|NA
TGTGCCAGCAGTGGAGGACAGTTCCTCTCCTACAATGAGCAGTTCTTC
CASSGGQFLSYNEQFF
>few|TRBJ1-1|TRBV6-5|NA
TGTGCCAGCAGTTACTCAGCCGGACATCGCACTGAAGCTTTCTTT
CASSYSAGHRTEAFF
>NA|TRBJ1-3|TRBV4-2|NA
TGTGCCAGCAGCCCCGTTGGGACTGGAAACACCATATATTTT
CASSPVGTGNTIYF
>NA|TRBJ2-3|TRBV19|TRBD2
TGTGCCAGTATCGGGACTAGCGGAGATACGCAGTATTTT
CASIGTSGDTQYF
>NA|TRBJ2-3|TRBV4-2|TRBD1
TGTGCCAGCAGCACCCGTTGGACAGGGGCGAACACAGATACGCAGTATTTT
CASSTRWTGANTDTQYF
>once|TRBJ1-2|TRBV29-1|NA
TGCAGCGTTGACAGGGGCGGGGGCTCTGGCTACACCTTC
CSVDRGGGSGYTF
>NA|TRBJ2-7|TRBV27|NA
TGTGCCAGCAGGTACAGGGATAGCTCCTACGAGCAGTACTTC
CASRYRDSSYEQYF
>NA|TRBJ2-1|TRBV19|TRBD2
TGTGCCAGTAGTATAGGGCTAGCGGGAGGGCAGAGGTTTGAGCAGTTCTTC
CASSIGLAGGQRFEQFF
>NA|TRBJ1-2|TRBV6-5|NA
TGTGCCAGCAGTCCTCCCCGGGGGGAACCGCGGGGCTACACCTTC
CASSPPRGEPRGYTF